This is a list of T cell receptor beta chains from one sample in a study of blood T cells in healthy people across ages. Each CDR3 protein gets one entry after TCRdb re-called the 5' RACE reads with MiXCR. The sample includes about 1.1 million distinct CDR3 sequences, roughly two fifths of them seen just once. Sequencing used blood. Every receptor here comes from a man in his late teens or twenties in good health. Each CDR3 is given with its conserved first and last residue.

J gene: TRBJ2-7; V gene: TRBV7-6; CDR3 protein: CASSFGVEDEQYF
J gene: TRBJ2-7; V gene: TRBV6-2/TRBV6-3; CDR3 protein: CASTQGIYEQYF
J gene: TRBJ1-2; V gene: TRBV4-3; CDR3 protein: CASSQDGTGVVWGYGYTF
J gene: TRBJ2-7; V gene: TRBV11-2; CDR3 protein: CASSLGTGSEQYF
J gene: TRBJ2-3; V gene: TRBV5-6; CDR3 protein: CASSFDVDRGNTDTQYF
J gene: TRBJ2-1; V gene: TRBV18; CDR3 protein: CASSPPAGRGQFF
J gene: TRBJ1-4; V gene: TRBV18; CDR3 protein: CASSPRSSVTKTNEKLFF
J gene: TRBJ1-1; V gene: TRBV5-1; CDR3 protein: CASSPTILGTGNTEAFF
J gene: TRBJ1-5; V gene: TRBV6-6; CDR3 protein: CASSRQGHSNQPQHF
J gene: TRBJ2-1; V gene: TRBV14; CDR3 protein: CASSQFSVGAYNEQFF
J gene: TRBJ1-5; V gene: TRBV16; CDR3 protein: CASSQGQGVQPQHF
J gene: TRBJ2-3; V gene: TRBV6-5; CDR3 protein: CASSRGQGWADTQYF
J gene: TRBJ1-4; V gene: TRBV6-2/TRBV6-3; CDR3 protein: CASSYGGTANEKLFF
J gene: TRBJ2-2; V gene: TRBV9; CDR3 protein: CASSVQTGPTGELFF
J gene: TRBJ1-1; V gene: TRBV29-1; CDR3 protein: CSVWSAAAGVMNTEAFF
J gene: TRBJ2-5; V gene: TRBV13; CDR3 protein: CTSSLEGSQETQYF